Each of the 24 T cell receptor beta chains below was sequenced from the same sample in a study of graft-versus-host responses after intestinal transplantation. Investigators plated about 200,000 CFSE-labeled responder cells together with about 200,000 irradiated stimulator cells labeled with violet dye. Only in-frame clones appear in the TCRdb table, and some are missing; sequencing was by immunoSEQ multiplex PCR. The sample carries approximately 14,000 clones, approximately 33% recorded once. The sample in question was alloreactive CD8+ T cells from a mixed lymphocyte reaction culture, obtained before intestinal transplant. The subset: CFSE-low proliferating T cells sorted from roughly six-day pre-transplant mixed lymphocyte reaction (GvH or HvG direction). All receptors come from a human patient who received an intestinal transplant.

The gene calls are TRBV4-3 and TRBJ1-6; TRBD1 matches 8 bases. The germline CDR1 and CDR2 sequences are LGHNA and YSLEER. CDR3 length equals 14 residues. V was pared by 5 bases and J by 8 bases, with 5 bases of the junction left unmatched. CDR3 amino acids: CASSSGQGHSPLHF. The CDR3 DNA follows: TGCGCCAGCAGCTCAGGACAGGGACATTCACCCCTCCACTTT.

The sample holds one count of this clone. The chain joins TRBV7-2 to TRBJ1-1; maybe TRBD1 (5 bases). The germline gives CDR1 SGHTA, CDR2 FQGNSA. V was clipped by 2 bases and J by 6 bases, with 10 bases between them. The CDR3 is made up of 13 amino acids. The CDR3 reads CASSLLPGAEAFF. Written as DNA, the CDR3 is TGTGCCAGCAGCTTACTCCCGGGGGCTGAAGCTTTCTTT.

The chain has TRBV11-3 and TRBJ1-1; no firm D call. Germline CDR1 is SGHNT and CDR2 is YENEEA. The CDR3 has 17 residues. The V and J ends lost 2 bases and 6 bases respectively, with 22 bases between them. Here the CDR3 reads CASSLNTFESLGAEAFF. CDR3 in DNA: TGTGCCAGCAGCTTAAATACTTTCGAGTCCCTCGGAGCTGAAGCTTTCTTT.

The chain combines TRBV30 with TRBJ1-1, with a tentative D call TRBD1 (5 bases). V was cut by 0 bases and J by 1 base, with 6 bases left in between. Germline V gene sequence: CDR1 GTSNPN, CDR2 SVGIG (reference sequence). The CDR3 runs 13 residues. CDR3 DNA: TGTGCCTGGAGTGTGGGGGGGAACACTGAAGCTTTCTTT. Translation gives CAWSVGGNTEAFF.

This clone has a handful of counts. The CDR3 region has the DNA TGCGCCAGCAGCCAAGTACTAGCGGGGGCAGATACGCAGTATTTT. Its translation: CASSQVLAGADTQYF. The chain employs TRBV4-1 and TRBJ2-3; TRBD2 aligns across 11 bases. This CDR3 comprises 15 residues. The germline V gene encodes CDR1 MGHRA and CDR2 YSYEKL. With 1 base clipped from V and 4 bases from J, the junction kept 1 base outside the gene matches.

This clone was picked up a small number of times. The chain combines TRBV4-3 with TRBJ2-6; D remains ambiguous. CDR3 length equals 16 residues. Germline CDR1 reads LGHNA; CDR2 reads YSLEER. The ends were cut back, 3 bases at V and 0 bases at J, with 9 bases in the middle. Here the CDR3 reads CASSQGRNSGANVLTF. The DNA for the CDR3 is TGCGCCAGCAGCCAGGGCAGGAACTCTGGGGCCAACGTCCTGACTTTC.

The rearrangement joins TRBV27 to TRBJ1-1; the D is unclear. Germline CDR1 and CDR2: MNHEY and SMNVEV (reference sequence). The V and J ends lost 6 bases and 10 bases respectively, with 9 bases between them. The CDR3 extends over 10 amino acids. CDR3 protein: CASSQVPAFF. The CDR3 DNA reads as TGTGCCAGCAGCCAGGTCCCAGCTTTCTTT.

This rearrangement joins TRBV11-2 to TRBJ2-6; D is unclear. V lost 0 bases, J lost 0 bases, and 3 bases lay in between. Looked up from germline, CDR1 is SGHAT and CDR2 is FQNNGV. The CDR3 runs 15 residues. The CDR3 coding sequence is TGTGCCAGCAGCTTAGACAGCTCTGGGGCCAACGTCCTGACTTTC. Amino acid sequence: CASSLDSSGANVLTF. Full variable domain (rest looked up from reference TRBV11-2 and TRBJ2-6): EAGVAQSPRYKIIEKRQSVAFWCNPISGHATLYWYQQILGQGPKLLIQFQNNGVVDDSQLPKDRFSAERLKGVDSTLKIQPAKLEDSAVYLCASSLDSSGANVLTFGAGSRLTVL.

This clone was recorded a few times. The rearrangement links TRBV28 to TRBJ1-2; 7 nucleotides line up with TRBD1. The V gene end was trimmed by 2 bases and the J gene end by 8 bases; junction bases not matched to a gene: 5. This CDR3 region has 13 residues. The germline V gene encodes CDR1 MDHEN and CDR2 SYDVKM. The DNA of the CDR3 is TGTGCCAGCAGTTTAAACAGGGGTGGAGGCTACACCTTC. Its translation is CASSLNRGGGYTF.

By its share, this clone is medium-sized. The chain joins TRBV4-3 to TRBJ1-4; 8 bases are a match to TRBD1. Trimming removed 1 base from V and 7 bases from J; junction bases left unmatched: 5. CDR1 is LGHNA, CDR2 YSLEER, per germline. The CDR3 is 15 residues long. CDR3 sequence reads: CASSQGTGGGEKLFF. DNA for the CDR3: TGCGCCAGCAGCCAAGGTACAGGGGGTGGTGAAAAACTGTTTTTT.

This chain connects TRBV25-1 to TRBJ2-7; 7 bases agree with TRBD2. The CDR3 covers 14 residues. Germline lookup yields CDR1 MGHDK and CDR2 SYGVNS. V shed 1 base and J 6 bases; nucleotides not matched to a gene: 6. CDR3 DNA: TGTGCCAGCAGTGAATGGGGGGGGGACCGCGAGCAGTACTTC. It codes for CASSEWGGDREQYF.

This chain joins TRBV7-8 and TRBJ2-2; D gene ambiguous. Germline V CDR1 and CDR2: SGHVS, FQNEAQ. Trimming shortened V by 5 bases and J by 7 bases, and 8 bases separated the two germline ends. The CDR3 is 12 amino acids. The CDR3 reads CASSPYFGELFF. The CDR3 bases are TGTGCCAGCAGCCCTTACTTCGGGGAGCTGTTTTTT.

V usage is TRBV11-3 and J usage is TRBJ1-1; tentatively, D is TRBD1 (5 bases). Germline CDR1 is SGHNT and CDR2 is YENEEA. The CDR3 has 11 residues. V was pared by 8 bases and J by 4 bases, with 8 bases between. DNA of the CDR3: TGTGCCAGCTCCGGGGGCACTGAAGCTTTCTTT. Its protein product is CASSGGTEAFF.

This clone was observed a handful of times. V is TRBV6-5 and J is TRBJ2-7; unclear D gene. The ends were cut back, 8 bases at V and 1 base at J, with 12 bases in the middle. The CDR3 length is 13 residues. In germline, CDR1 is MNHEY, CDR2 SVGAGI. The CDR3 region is CASEADRSYEQYF. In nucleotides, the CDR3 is TGTGCCAGCGAGGCCGATAGGTCCTACGAGCAGTACTTC.

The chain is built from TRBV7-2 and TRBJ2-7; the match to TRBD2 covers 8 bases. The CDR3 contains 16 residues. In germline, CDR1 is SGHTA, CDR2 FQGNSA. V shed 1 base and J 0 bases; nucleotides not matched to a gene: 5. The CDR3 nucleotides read TGTGCCAGCAGCTTAGACGTGCGGGGGGTCTCCTACGAGCAGTACTTC. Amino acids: CASSLDVRGVSYEQYF.

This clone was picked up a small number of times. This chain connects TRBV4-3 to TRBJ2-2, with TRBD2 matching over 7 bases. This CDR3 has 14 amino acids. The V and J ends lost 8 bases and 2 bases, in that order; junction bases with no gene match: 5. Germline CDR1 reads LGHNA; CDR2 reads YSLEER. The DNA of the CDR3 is TGCGCCAGCCGCGGGGGTTTTAACACCGGGGAGCTGTTTTTT. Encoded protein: CASRGGFNTGELFF.

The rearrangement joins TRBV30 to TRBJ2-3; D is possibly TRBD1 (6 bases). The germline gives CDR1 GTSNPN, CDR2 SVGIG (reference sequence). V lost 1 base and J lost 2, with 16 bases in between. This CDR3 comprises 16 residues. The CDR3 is CAWSGGTSFATDTQYF. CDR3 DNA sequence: TGTGCCTGGAGTGGGGGGACATCTTTCGCCACAGATACGCAGTATTTT.

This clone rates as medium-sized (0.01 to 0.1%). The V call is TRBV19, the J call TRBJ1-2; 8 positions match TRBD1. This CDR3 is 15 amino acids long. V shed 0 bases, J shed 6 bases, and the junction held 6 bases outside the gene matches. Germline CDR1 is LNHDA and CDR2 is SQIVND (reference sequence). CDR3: CASSIDRTGFHGYTF. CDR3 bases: TGTGCCAGTAGTATAGACCGGACAGGGTTTCATGGCTACACCTTC.

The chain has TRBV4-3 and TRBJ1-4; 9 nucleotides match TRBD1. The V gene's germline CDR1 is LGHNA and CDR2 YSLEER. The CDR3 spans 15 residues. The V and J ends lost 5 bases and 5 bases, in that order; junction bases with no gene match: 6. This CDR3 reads CASSSGTGRNEKLFF. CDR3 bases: TGCGCCAGCAGCTCTGGGACAGGGAGGAATGAAAAACTGTTTTTT.

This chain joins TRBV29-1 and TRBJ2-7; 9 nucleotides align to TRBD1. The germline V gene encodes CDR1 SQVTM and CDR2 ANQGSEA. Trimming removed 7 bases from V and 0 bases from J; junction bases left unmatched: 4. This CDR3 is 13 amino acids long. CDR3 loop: CSARTGDSYEQYF. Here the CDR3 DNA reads TGCAGCGCTAGGACAGGGGACTCCTACGAGCAGTACTTC.

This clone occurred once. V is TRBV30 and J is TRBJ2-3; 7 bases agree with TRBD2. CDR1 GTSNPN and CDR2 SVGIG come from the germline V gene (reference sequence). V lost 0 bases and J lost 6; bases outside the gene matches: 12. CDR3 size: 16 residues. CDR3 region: CAWSVDRDGRWDTQYF. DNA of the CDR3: TGTGCCTGGAGTGTGGACCGGGACGGGAGGTGGGATACGCAGTATTTT.

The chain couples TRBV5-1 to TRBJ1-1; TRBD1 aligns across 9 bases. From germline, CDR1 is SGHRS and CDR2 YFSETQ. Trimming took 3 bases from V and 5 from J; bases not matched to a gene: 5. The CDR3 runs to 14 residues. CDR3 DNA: TGCGCCAGCAGCTCGGGACAGGGAGAAACTGAAGCTTTCTTT. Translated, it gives CASSSGQGETEAFF.

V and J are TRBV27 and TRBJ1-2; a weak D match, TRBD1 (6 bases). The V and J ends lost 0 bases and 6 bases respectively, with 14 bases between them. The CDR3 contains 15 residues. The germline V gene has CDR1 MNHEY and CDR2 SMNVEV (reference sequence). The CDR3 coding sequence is TGTGCCAGCAGTTTATCGGCAGGGGTGGGCCATGGCTACACCTTC. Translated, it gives CASSLSAGVGHGYTF.

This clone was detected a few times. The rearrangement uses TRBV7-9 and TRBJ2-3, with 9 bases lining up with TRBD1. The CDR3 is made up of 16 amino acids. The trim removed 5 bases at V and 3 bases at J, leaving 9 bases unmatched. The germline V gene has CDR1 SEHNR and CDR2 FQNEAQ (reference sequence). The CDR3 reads CASSISGTGWTDTQYF. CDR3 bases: TGTGCCAGCAGCATCTCCGGGACAGGGTGGACAGATACGCAGTATTTT.